The rows below give T cell receptor beta chains drawn from one sample of a study of T cell responses to AZD1222 COVID-19 vaccine. The repertoire was sequenced with immunoSEQ multiplex PCR; TCRdb's copy has only in-frame clones and lacks some. This sample has around 70,000 clones, with roughly 85% found just once. Sequenced material: peripheral blood, taken on day 0 of AZD1222 vaccination. These receptors originate from an adult in good health. CDR3s include the opening cysteine and the closing phenylalanine or tryptophan. The D gene is left open where the match is weak. The size entry is marked missing in some rows and otherwise reads once, few, many or a size class.

-	TRBV3-1/TRBV3-2	TRBJ1-2	-	CASSQGGGNYGYTF	TGTGCCAGCAGCCAAGGGGGCGGGAATTATGGCTACACCTTC
-	TRBV5-1	TRBJ2-5	-	CASSLPGFRETQYF	TGCGCCAGCAGCTTGCCGGGGTTCAGGGAGACCCAGTACTTC
-	TRBV6-5	TRBJ2-2	-	CASGLNLYTGELFF	TGTGCCAGCGGACTCAACCTGTACACCGGGGAGCTGTTTTTT
-	TRBV7-2	TRBJ2-7	TRBD1	CASSLLGQDPYEQYF	TGTGCCAGCAGCCTCCTGGGACAGGATCCTTACGAGCAGTACTTC
-	TRBV5-4	TRBJ2-3	TRBD1	CASSLGQGFDTQYF	TGTGCCAGCAGCTTGGGACAGGGGTTTGACACGCAGTATTTT
-	TRBV21-1	TRBJ2-1	-	CASSPGGRDNEQFF	TGTGCCAGCAGCCCAGGAGGAAGAGACAATGAGCAGTTCTTC
-	TRBV3-1/TRBV3-2	TRBJ1-1	-	CASSQGSSRGAFF	TGTGCCAGCAGCCAAGGATCCTCGAGGGGTGCTTTCTTT
-	TRBV6-5	TRBJ1-2	-	CASGGWGFYGYTF	TGTGCCAGCGGAGGTTGGGGATTCTATGGCTACACCTTC
-	TRBV10-3	TRBJ1-1	TRBD1	CAIRGGQGSEAFF	TGTGCCATCAGAGGAGGACAGGGCTCTGAAGCTTTCTTT
-	TRBV27	TRBJ2-7	-	CASREQYF	TGTGCCAGCCGCGAGCAGTACTTC
-	TRBV4-1	TRBJ1-4	-	CASCLLPATNEKLFF	TGCGCCAGTTGCCTGCTACCTGCAACTAATGAAAAACTGTTTTTT
-	TRBV28	TRBJ2-1	TRBD2	CASSGTSGDHNEQFF	TGTGCCAGCAGTGGGACTAGCGGGGACCACAATGAGCAGTTCTTC
-	TRBV2	TRBJ1-6	-	CASTHNSPLHF	TGTGCCAGTACCCATAATTCACCCCTCCACTTT
-	TRBV3-1/TRBV3-2	TRBJ1-4	-	CASSHPGGRKEKLFF	TGTGCCAGCAGCCACCCAGGAGGGCGAAAGGAAAAACTGTTTTTT
-	TRBV5-4	TRBJ1-4	-	CASSFSLDAGEKLFF	TGTGCCAGCAGCTTCAGCCTGGACGCAGGTGAAAAACTGTTTTTT
once	TRBV9	TRBJ1-1	TRBD1	CASSVEGTAILNTEAFF	TGTGCCAGCAGCGTTGAGGGGACAGCCATCCTGAACACTGAAGCTTTCTTT
-	TRBV19	TRBJ2-2	-	CASRIRQTDLRTGELFF	TGTGCCAGTAGGATACGACAGACAGATTTACGGACCGGGGAGCTGTTTTTT
-	TRBV28	TRBJ1-2	TRBD1	CASSIMDRGQYRGGYTF	TGTGCCAGCAGTATAATGGACAGGGGGCAATATCGTGGCGGCTACACCTTC
-	TRBV6-5	TRBJ2-1	TRBD2	CASRIGTSGTNEQFF	TGTGCCAGCAGAATCGGGACTAGCGGTACCAATGAGCAGTTCTTC
-	TRBV28	TRBJ1-2	-	CASSLDSGIYGYTF	TGTGCCAGCAGTTTAGACTCAGGGATCTATGGCTACACCTTC
few	TRBV9	TRBJ1-4	TRBD1	CASSVGQGDEKLFF	TGTGCCAGCAGCGTGGGACAGGGCGATGAAAAACTGTTTTTT
-	TRBV6-5	TRBJ1-3	TRBD1	CASRRDRDSGNTIYF	TGTGCCAGCAGGAGGGACAGAGACTCTGGAAACACCATATATTTT
-	TRBV7-2	TRBJ2-1	-	CASSQQSGLLNEQFF	TGTGCCAGCAGCCAACAAAGCGGACTCCTCAATGAGCAGTTCTTC
-	TRBV7-6	TRBJ2-1	-	CASSTHLASNEQFF	TGTGCCAGCAGCACACACCTAGCCAGTAATGAGCAGTTCTTC
few	TRBV29-1	TRBJ1-1	TRBD1	CSVRPTGGTTEAFF	TGCAGCGTCCGACCTACAGGGGGGACCACTGAAGCTTTCTTT
-	TRBV11-2	TRBJ2-2	TRBD2	CASTVAGGPNTGELFF	TGTGCCAGCACCGTAGCGGGGGGGCCCAACACCGGGGAGCTGTTTTTT
-	TRBV19	TRBJ1-3	-	CASSTQGYGNTIYF	TGTGCCAGTAGTACGCAGGGGTACGGAAACACCATATATTTT
-	TRBV29-1	TRBJ1-5	-	CSVEGASNQPQHF	TGCAGCGTTGAGGGGGCAAGCAATCAGCCCCAGCATTTT